This T cell receptor beta chain was documented in a study of blood T cells in healthy people across ages. At the level of the study: About one barcoded TCR beta cDNA was captured per two T cells.

V was trimmed by 11 bases and J by 0 bases, leaving 23 bases between them. Germline values: CDR1 MGHRA, CDR2 YSYEKL. The CDR3 has 16 residues. A J-beta primer mix and a sample-barcoded 5' primer were used in a second PCR of roughly 6 to 11 cycles. Each sample provided no less than 3 million CDR3-containing paired-end reads. MiXCR, run by TCRdb on the 5' RACE reads, gives a single entry per CDR3 protein. The data contain roughly 720,000 distinct CDR3 sequences, approximately 55% of them singletons. The receptor comes from a man at least 80 years old in good health. The V and J genes are TRBV4-1 and TRBJ2-7; tentatively, D is TRBD1 or TRBD2 (6 bases each). Sequences were obtained from blood. The CDR3 spells CAREPTQGTSSYEQYF. In DNA, the CDR3 is TGCGCCCGGGAGCCGACTCAGGGGACTTCCTCCTACGAGCAGTACTTC.